This T cell receptor beta chain emerged from a study of T cells in Graves' hyperthyroidism and ophthalmopathy. V lost 8 bases, J lost 2 bases, and 7 bases stayed unmatched. Germline lookup yields CDR1 SQVTM and CDR2 ANQGSEA. The CDR3 totals 14 residues. Amplified TCR beta CDR3 regions came from RNA transcripts. RT-PCR in the first round (using the HTBI primer set) targeted the TCR CDR3. Via MiXCR, TCRdb re-called the multiplex PCR reads, giving one row per CDR3 protein. This sample has around 33,000 distinct CDR3 sequences, with around 50% found just once. The V call is TRBV29-1, the J call TRBJ2-1; the match to TRBD2 covers 9 bases. What was sequenced was blood. The source is a woman in her fifties or sixties with Graves' hyperthyroidism that later progressed to Graves' ophthalmopathy. The CDR3 reads CSFLAGDPYNEQFF. The CDR3 DNA is TGCAGCTTCTTAGCGGGAGACCCCTACAATGAGCAGTTCTTC.